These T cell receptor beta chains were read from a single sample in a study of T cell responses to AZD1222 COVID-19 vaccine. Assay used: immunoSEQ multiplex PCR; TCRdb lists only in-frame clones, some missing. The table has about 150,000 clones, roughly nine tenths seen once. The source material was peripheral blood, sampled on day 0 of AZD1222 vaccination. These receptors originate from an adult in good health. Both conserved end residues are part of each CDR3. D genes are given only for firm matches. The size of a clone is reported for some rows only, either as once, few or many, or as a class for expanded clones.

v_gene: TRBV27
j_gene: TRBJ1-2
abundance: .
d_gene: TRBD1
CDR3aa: CATSSGGYGYTF
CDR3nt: TGTGCCACCTCGTCAGGGGGCTATGGCTACACCTTC

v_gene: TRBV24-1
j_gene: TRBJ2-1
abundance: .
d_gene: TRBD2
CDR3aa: CATSDYTGTRPDEQFF
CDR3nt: TGTGCCACCAGTGATTATACCGGGACTAGGCCCGATGAGCAGTTCTTC

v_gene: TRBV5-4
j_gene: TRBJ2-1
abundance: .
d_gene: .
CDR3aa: CASTGGPVSYNEQFF
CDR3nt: TGTGCCAGCACCGGGGGACCAGTCTCCTACAATGAGCAGTTCTTC

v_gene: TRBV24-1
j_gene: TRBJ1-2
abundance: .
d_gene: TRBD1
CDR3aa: CATSESDRGNYGYTF
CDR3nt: TGTGCCACCAGTGAGTCCGACAGGGGGAACTATGGCTACACCTTC

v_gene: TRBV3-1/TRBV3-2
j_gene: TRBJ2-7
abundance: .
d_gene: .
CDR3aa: CASSHTGTEVRERYF
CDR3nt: TGTGCCAGCAGCCATACCGGGACGGAGGTTCGGGAACGGTACTTC

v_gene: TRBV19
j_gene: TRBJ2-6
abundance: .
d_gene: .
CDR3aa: CASSIDPGGGGANVLTF
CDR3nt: TGTGCCAGTAGTATAGATCCAGGGGGAGGCGGGGCCAACGTCCTGACTTTC

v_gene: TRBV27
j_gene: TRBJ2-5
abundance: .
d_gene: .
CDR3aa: CASKPDGQETQYF
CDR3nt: TGTGCCAGTAAACCGGACGGCCAAGAGACCCAGTACTTC

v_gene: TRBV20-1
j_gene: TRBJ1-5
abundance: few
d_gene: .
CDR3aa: CSASVGGRNQPQHF
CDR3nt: TGCAGTGCTAGTGTCGGGGGACGCAATCAGCCCCAGCATTTT

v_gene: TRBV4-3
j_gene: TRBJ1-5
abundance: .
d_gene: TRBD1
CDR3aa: CASSHSMYRGLDQPQHF
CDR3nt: TGCGCCAGCAGCCACTCGATGTACAGGGGCCTCGATCAGCCCCAGCATTTT

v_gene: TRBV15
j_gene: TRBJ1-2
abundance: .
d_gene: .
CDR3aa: CATSRYQGKGSYGYTF
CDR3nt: TGTGCCACCAGCAGGTACCAGGGTAAGGGTAGCTATGGCTACACCTTC

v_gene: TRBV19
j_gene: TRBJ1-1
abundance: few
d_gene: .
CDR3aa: CASSITSGIKAFF
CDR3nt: TGTGCCAGTAGTATCACATCCGGGATCAAAGCTTTCTTT

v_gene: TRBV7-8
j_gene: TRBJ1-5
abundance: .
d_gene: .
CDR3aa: CASSLLGIYQPQHF
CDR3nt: TGTGCCAGCAGCTTATTAGGTATTTATCAGCCCCAGCATTTT

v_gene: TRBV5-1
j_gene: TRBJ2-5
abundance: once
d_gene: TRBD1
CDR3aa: CASSTNRDRVETQYF
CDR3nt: TGCGCCAGCAGCACGAACCGGGACAGGGTAGAGACCCAGTACTTC

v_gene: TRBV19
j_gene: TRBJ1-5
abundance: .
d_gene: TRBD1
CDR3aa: CASSTRQGASNQPQHF
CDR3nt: TGTGCCAGTAGTACCCGACAGGGGGCGAGCAATCAGCCCCAGCATTTT

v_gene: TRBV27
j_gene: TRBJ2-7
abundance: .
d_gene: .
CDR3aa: CASSLNGPQDIHEQYF
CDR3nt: TGTGCCAGCAGTCTAAACGGGCCCCAGGATATCCACGAGCAGTACTTC

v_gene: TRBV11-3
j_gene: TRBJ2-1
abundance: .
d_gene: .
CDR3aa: CASSLDPTSEQFF
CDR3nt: TGTGCCAGCAGCTTAGATCCTACTTCTGAGCAGTTCTTC

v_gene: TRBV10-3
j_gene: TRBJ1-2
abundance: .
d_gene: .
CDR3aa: CAISDQGRPDGYTF
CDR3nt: TGTGCCATCAGTGATCAGGGGCGGCCTGATGGCTACACCTTC

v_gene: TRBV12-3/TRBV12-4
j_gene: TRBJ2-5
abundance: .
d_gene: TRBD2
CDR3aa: CASSFFGRETQYF
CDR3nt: TGTGCCAGCAGTTTTTTCGGGAGGGAGACCCAGTACTTC

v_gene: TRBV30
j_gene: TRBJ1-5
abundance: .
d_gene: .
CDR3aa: CAWSSGRGIGQPQHF
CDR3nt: TGTGCCTGGAGTTCGGGCAGGGGAATTGGCCAGCCCCAGCATTTT

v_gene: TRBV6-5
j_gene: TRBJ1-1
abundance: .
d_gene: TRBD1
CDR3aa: CASTKSGTGGTEAFF
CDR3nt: TGTGCCAGCACTAAATCCGGGACAGGGGGCACTGAAGCTTTCTTT

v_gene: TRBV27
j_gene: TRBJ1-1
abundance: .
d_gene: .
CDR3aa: CASSSPGSEAFF
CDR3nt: TGTGCCAGCAGTTCCCCCGGGAGTGAAGCTTTCTTT

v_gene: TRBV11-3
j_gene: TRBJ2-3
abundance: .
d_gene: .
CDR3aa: CASSLSTGTDTQYF
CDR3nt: TGTGCCAGCAGCTTATCAACGGGCACAGATACGCAGTATTTT

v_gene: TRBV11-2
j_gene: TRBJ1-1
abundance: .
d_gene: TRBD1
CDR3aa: CASRKGQDGTEAFF
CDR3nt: TGTGCCAGCAGGAAGGGACAGGACGGAACTGAAGCTTTCTTT

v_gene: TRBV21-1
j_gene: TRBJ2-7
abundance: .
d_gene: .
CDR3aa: CASSKKPSGAYEQYF
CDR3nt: TGTGCCAGCAGCAAAAAGCCTAGCGGGGCCTACGAGCAGTACTTC

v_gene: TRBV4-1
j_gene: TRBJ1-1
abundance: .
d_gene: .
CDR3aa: CASRERIGTEAFF
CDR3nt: TGCGCCAGCAGGGAACGAATTGGCACTGAAGCTTTCTTT

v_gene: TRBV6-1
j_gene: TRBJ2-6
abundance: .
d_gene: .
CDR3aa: CASSGLTGKPSGANVLTF
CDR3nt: TGTGCCAGCAGTGGTTTAACGGGGAAACCCTCTGGGGCCAACGTCCTGACTTTC

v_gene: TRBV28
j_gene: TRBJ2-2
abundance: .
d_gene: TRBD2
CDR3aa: CACLGLAEKGTGELFF
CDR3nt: TGTGCCTGCCTAGGACTAGCGGAGAAGGGGACCGGGGAGCTGTTTTTT

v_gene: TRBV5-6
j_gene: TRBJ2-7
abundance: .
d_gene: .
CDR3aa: CASSLTALDYEQYF
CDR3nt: TGTGCCAGCAGCTTAACTGCCCTCGACTACGAGCAGTACTTC

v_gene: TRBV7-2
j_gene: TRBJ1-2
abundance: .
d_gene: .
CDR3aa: CASSSPRGGYGYTF
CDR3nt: TGTGCCAGCAGCTCGCCCCGGGGTGGCTATGGCTACACCTTC

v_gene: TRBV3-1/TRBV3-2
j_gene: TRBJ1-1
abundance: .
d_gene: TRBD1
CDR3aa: CASSSRQGAGEAFF
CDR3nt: TGTGCCAGCAGCTCTCGACAGGGGGCGGGTGAAGCTTTCTTT

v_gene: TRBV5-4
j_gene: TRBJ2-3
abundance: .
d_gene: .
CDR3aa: CASSLRNELDTQYF
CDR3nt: TGTGCCAGCAGCTTGCGGAACGAGTTGGATACGCAGTATTTT

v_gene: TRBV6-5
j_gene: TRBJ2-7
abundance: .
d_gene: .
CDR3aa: CASSYGGSRGSYEQYF
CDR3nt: TGTGCCAGCAGTTACGGGGGGAGCAGGGGCTCCTACGAGCAGTACTTC

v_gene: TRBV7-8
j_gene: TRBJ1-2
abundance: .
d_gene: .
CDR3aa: CASSLDGYGYTF
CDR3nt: TGTGCCAGCAGCTTAGATGGGTATGGCTACACCTTC

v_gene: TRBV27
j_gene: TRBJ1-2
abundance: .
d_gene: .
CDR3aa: CASQRISPPYGYTF
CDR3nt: TGTGCCAGCCAAAGAATCTCCCCTCCTTATGGCTACACCTTC

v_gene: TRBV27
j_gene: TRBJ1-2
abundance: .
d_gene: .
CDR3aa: CASLGGNDYGYTF
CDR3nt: TGTGCCAGCCTCGGAGGGAACGACTATGGCTACACCTTC

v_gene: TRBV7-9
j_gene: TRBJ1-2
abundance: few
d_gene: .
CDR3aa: CASSPQGSPTYTF
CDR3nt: TGTGCCAGCAGCCCTCAGGGGTCCCCTACTTACACCTTC

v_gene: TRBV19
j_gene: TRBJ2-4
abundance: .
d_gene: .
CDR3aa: CASSTRGGSKNIQYF
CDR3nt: TGTGCCAGTAGCACGAGGGGCGGGTCCAAAAACATTCAGTACTTC